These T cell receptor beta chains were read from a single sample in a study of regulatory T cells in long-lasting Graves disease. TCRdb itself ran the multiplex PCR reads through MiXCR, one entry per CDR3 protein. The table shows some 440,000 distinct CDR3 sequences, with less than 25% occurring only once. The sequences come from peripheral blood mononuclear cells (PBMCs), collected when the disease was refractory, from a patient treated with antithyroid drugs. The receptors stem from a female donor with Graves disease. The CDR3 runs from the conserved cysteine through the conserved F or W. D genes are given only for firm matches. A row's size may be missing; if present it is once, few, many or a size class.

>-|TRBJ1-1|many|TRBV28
CASRELSEAFF
TGTGCCAGCAGAGAACTGTCCGAAGCTTTCTTT
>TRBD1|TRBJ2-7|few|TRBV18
CASSRKDRAEQYF
TGTGCCAGCTCGCGCAAAGACAGGGCCGAGCAGTACTTC
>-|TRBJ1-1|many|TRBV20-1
CSARDAGLGNTEAFF
TGCAGTGCTAGAGATGCGGGGTTAGGGAACACTGAAGCTTTCTTT
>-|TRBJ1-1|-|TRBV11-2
CASSLGYGGGEAVAFF
TGTGCCAGCAGCTTAGGCTACGGGGGCGGGGAGGCCGTGGCTTTCTTT
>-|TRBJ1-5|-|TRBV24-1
CATGQRSSNQPQHF
TGTGCCACCGGACAGCGGAGTAGCAATCAGCCCCAGCATTTT
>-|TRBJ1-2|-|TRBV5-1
CASSLDGYYGYTF
TGCGCCAGCAGCTTGGATGGTTATTATGGCTACACCTTC
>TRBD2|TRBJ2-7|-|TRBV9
CASSPRTGSSGTREQYF
TGTGCCAGCAGTCCACGAACGGGGTCTAGCGGAACTAGGGAGCAGTACTTC
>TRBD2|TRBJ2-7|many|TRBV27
CASSLAGGGYEQYF
TGTGCCAGCAGCCTTGCGGGAGGAGGCTACGAGCAGTACTTC
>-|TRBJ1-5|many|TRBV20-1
CSAREAPASNQPQHF
TGCAGTGCTAGAGAGGCGCCAGCTAGCAATCAGCCCCAGCATTTT
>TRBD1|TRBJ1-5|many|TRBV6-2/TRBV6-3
CASSRTWERGRPQPQHF
TGTGCCAGCAGTCGGACCTGGGAGAGGGGGCGACCTCAGCCCCAGCATTTT
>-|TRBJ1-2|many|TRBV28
CASIQGGGHYGYTF
TGTGCCAGCATCCAAGGGGGTGGGCATTATGGCTACACCTTC
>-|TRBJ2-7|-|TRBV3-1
CASSQDTTNQYF
TGTGCCAGCAGCCAAGACACGACTAACCAGTACTTC
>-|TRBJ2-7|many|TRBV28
CASSSGTFYEQYF
TGTGCCAGCAGCTCTGGGACTTTCTACGAGCAGTACTTC
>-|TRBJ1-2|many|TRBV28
CASSFLGGRLYGYTF
TGTGCCAGCAGTTTTTTAGGGGGGCGCCTCTATGGCTACACCTTC
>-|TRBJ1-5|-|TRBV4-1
CASSQAPSSNQPQHF
TGCGCCAGCAGCCAGGCGCCCTCTAGCAATCAGCCCCAGCATTTT
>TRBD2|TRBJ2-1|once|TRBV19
CASTRLAGDGNEQFF
TGTGCCAGTACCAGACTAGCGGGAGATGGCAATGAGCAGTTCTTC
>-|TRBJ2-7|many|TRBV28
CASSVGRFFEQYF
TGTGCCAGCAGTGTCGGACGGTTTTTCGAGCAGTACTTC
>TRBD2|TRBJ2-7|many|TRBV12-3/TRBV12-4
CASRSSGGSYEQYF
TGTGCCAGCAGAAGTAGCGGGGGCTCCTACGAGCAGTACTTC
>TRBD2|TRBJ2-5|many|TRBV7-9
CASSAGTSGSGETQYF
TGTGCCAGCAGCGCCGGGACTAGCGGGAGTGGGGAGACCCAGTACTTC
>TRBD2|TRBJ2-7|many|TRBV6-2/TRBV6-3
CASSYKDSGRPYEQYF
TGTGCCAGCAGTTACAAGGATAGCGGGAGACCCTACGAGCAGTACTTC
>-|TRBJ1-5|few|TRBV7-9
CASSLAGTGDYQPQHF
TGTGCCAGCAGCTTAGCGGGCACCGGGGATTATCAGCCCCAGCATTTT
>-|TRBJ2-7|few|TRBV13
CASSLGFFSEQYF
TGTGCCAGCAGCTTAGGTTTTTTCTCCGAGCAGTACTTC
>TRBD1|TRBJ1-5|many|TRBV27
CASSPWTGGNQPQHF
TGTGCCAGCAGTCCGTGGACAGGGGGAAATCAGCCCCAGCATTTT